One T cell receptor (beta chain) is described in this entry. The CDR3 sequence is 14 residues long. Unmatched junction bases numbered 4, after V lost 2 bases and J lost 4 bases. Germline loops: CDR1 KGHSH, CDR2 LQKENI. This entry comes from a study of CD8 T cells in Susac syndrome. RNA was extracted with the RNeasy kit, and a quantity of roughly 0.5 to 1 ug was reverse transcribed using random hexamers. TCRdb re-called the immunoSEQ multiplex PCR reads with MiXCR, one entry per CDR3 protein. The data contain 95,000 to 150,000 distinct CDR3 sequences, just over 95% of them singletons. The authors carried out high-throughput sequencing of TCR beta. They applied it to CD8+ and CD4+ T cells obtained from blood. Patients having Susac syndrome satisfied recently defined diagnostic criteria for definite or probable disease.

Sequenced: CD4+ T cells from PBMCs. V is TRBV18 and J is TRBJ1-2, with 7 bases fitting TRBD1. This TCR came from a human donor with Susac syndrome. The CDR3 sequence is CASSPTGEIYGYTF. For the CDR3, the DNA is TGTGCCAGCTCACCAACAGGGGAAATCTATGGCTACACCTTC.